This passage covers 24 T cell receptor beta chains from one sample sequenced in a study of T-cell memory formation after mild COVID-19. TCRdb fed the 5' RACE reads into MiXCR, producing one record per CDR3 protein. The table shows approximately 410,000 distinct CDR3 sequences, with 20% to 30% occurring only once. Material for sequencing was PBMCs or a T cell subset sorted from them (not recorded which). These receptors were collected from an adult woman who had mild COVID-19 (a few samples of this study predate the infection). Cell type and time point are not known.

This clonotype was counted between two and nine times. This chain uses TRBV5-1 with TRBJ2-1; 9 nucleotides agree with TRBD1. The V and J ends lost 2 bases and 6 bases, in that order; junction bases with no gene match: 6. The CDR3 has 15 amino acids. CDR1 is SGHRS, CDR2 YFSETQ, per germline. CDR3 sequence: CASSFVGQGVNEQFF. The DNA of the CDR3 is TGCGCCAGCAGCTTCGTGGGACAGGGTGTCAATGAGCAGTTCTTC.

This clonotype came up a few times. The CDR3 sequence: CASSGTGLAGETQYF. CDR3 bases: TGTGCCAGCAGCGGGACTGGACTAGCGGGGGAGACCCAGTACTTC. The chain has TRBV9 and TRBJ2-5; TRBD2 agrees at 12 bases. After removal of 3 bases from V and 5 bases from J, the junction contained 5 bases not matched to a gene. Per germline, CDR1 SGDLS and CDR2 YYNGEE. This CDR3 has 15 amino acids.

The genes are TRBV7-2 and TRBJ2-3; possibly TRBD1 for D (7 bases). Germline-derived CDR1 and CDR2 are SGHTA and FQGNSA. CDR3 length equals 16 residues. Trimming pared 2 bases from V and 6 bases from J, leaving 18 bases between. CDR3 loop: CASSLSGATGKDTQYF. The CDR3 region has the DNA TGTGCCAGCAGCTTATCGGGGGCGACAGGGAAGGATACGCAGTATTTT.

This clonotype has more than one count but fewer than ten. The chain recombines TRBV12-3 or TRBV12-4 with TRBJ2-2; a possible D gene is TRBD2 (5 bases). The V end was cut by 5 bases, the J end by 0 bases, with 13 bases between. The CDR3 is made up of 16 amino acids. This CDR3 reads CASSPAGLANTGELFF. CDR3 DNA sequence: TGTGCCAGCAGTCCCGCCGGACTGGCGAACACCGGGGAGCTGTTTTTT.

This clonotype was seen only a few times. V and J are TRBV5-1 and TRBJ2-1; TRBD2 aligns across 11 bases. V dropped 1 base and J dropped 5; count of bases not matched to a gene: 11. The CDR3 contains 18 residues. Per the germline V gene, CDR1 is SGHRS and CDR2 is YFSETQ. The CDR3 protein is CASSLRNTSGRDDNEQFF. CDR3 nucleotide sequence: TGCGCCAGCAGCTTGCGCAACACTAGCGGGAGAGATGACAATGAGCAGTTCTTC. The variable domain in full, completed from reference TRBV5-1 and TRBJ2-1, reads KAGVTQTPRYLIKTRGQQVTLSCSPISGHRSVSWYQQTPGQGLQFLFEYFSETQRNKGNFPGRFSGRQFSNSRSEMNVSTLELGDSALYLCASSLRNTSGRDDNEQFFGPGTRLTVL.

This rearrangement joins TRBV5-4 to TRBJ2-1, with a possible D match to TRBD2 (5 bases). The CDR3 sequence is 15 residues long. Germline CDR1 and CDR2: SGHNT and YYREEE (reference sequence). Trimming cost V 3 bases and J 10 bases, with 20 bases left between them. The CDR3 nucleotides are TGTGCCAGCAGCTGGGTGGACTCGGAGAAGGGCGAGCAGTTCTTC. The encoded protein is CASSWVDSEKGEQFF.

The chain has TRBV24-1 and TRBJ2-3; the match to TRBD2 covers 7 bases. Looked up from germline, CDR1 is KGHDR and CDR2 is SFDVKD. J gave up 4 bases and V 0 bases, and 6 bases lay outside the gene matches. The CDR3 has 16 residues. The CDR3 region is CATSDLGGRAPDTQYF. CDR3 DNA: TGTGCCACCAGTGATTTGGGAGGGAGGGCCCCAGATACGCAGTATTTT.

This clonotype was seen a handful of times. The rearrangement links TRBV28 to TRBJ1-5; TRBD1 is a possible D gene (5 bases). CDR1 is MDHEN and CDR2 is SYDVKM in the germline V gene. Trimming cost V 3 bases and J 0 bases, with 12 bases left between them. The CDR3 covers 16 residues. This CDR3 is CASSFGQGNSNQPQHF. DNA of the CDR3: TGTGCCAGCAGTTTTGGGCAGGGAAATAGCAATCAGCCCCAGCATTTT. Based on the CDR3 plus reference TRBV28 and TRBJ1-5, the full variable domain is DVKVTQSSRYLVKRTGEKVFLECVQDMDHENMFWYRQDPGLGLRLIYFSYDVKMKEKGDIPEGYSVSREKKERFSLILESASTNQTSMYLCASSFGQGNSNQPQHFGDGTRLSIL.

This clonotype was counted once. The chain employs TRBV7-3 and TRBJ2-3; 10 bases fit TRBD1. CDR3 length equals 14 residues. Germline CDR1 and CDR2: SGHTA and FQGTGA. The J segment lost 5 bases and the V segment lost 5 bases, leaving 4 bases of the junction unmatched. CDR3 in DNA: TGTGCCAGCAGCCGACAGGGGGCGGGAGATACGCAGTATTTT. Protein: CASSRQGAGDTQYF.

The chain employs TRBV12-3 or TRBV12-4 and TRBJ2-2; 8 bases line up with TRBD2. This CDR3 comprises 17 residues. The V segment lost 5 bases and the J segment 3 bases; nucleotides outside the gene matches: 11. For the CDR3, the DNA is TGTGCCAGCAGTCCCCCCCTGAGCGGGAGAGACACCGGGGAGCTGTTTTTT. Its translation is CASSPPLSGRDTGELFF.

V gene TRBV29-1 combines with J gene TRBJ1-2; D may be TRBD1 (6 bases). The length of the CDR3 is 13 residues. The V and J ends lost 6 bases and 6 bases respectively, with 17 bases between them. Germline V gene lookup returns CDR1 SQVTM and CDR2 ANQGSEA. The CDR3 nucleotides are TGCAGCGTGTGGGGAGGGGGTAGGGATGGCTACACCTTC. This translates into CSVWGGGRDGYTF.

This chain joins TRBV18 and TRBJ1-3; perhaps TRBD1 as D (5 bases). V was cut by 0 bases and J by 3 bases, with 15 bases left in between. CDR1 is KGHSH, CDR2 LQKENI, per germline. CDR3 length: 17 residues. CDR3 in amino acids: CASSPPVGTESGNTIYF. The DNA for the CDR3 is TGTGCCAGCTCACCACCGGTTGGGACTGAGAGTGGAAACACCATATATTTT.

The chain joins TRBV15 to TRBJ2-6, with 7 bases matching TRBD1. This CDR3 region has 17 residues. V trimming: 6 bases; J trimming: 2 bases; junction bases outside the gene matches: 10. Germline CDR1 is LNHNV and CDR2 is YYDKDF (reference sequence). For the CDR3, the DNA is TGTGCCACCAGTATTCCTCGGCAGGGGGCTGGGGCCAACGTCCTGACTTTC. This gives the protein CATSIPRQGAGANVLTF.

The chain joins TRBV20-1 to TRBJ2-5; D is possibly TRBD2 (6 bases). V gave up 0 bases and J gave up 5 bases, with 16 bases separating them. The CDR3 loop spans 15 amino acids. From germline, CDR1 is DFQATT and CDR2 SNEGSKA (reference sequence). The CDR3 protein is CSARDLRAGSETQYF. In DNA, the CDR3 is TGCAGTGCTAGAGATCTAAGGGCGGGGTCGGAGACCCAGTACTTC.

In the case of this clonotype: Its ends do not fully match the called genes, so a read error is possible. J is TRBJ1-4 and V is TRBV29-1, with TRBD1 matching 7 bases. The germline gives CDR1 SQVTM, CDR2 ANQGSEA. The CDR3 has 14 residues. The CDR3 DNA follows: TGCAGCGTGGAAGGACAGGACGGGAGTGAAAAACTGTTTTTT. Translated, it gives CSVEGQDGSEKLFF.

This clonotype was counted only a few times. This chain links TRBV4-1 with TRBJ2-1; 11 bases match TRBD2. Germline V gene sequence: CDR1 MGHRA, CDR2 YSYEKL. The junction had 6 bases not matched to a gene; V was cut back by 1 base and J by 7 bases. There are 16 residues in the CDR3. The CDR3 sequence: CASSQGVAGGINEQFF. CDR3 DNA: TGCGCCAGCAGCCAAGGGGTAGCGGGAGGGATAAATGAGCAGTTCTTC.

This clonotype was detected a few times. The chain carries TRBV3-1 and TRBJ2-5; TRBD2 agrees at 8 bases. Germline V gives CDR1 LGHDT, CDR2 YNNKEL (reference sequence). J gave up 4 bases and V 3 bases, and 16 bases lay outside the gene matches. The CDR3 is made up of 18 amino acids. CDR3 coding DNA: TGTGCCAGCAGCCAGGCGGGGGGAACCCGTGACCAGGTAGAGACCCAGTACTTC. It specifies CASSQAGGTRDQVETQYF.

This clonotype showed up just a few times. V and J are TRBV20-1 and TRBJ2-1; 11 bases line up with TRBD2. V shed 3 bases and J 3 bases; nucleotides not matched to a gene: 4. The CDR3 is 15 residues long. The germline gives CDR1 DFQATT, CDR2 SNEGSKA (reference sequence). The CDR3 sequence is CSARGTSGNYNEQFF. DNA of the CDR3: TGCAGTGCTAGGGGGACTAGCGGCAACTACAATGAGCAGTTCTTC.

This clonotype was counted between two and nine times. This sequence joins TRBV7-8 and TRBJ2-3, with TRBD2 matching over 11 bases. Per the germline V gene, CDR1 is SGHVS and CDR2 is FQNEAQ. The length of the CDR3 is 17 residues. V shed 6 bases, J shed 5 bases, and the junction held 13 bases outside the gene matches. The DNA of the CDR3 is TGTGCCAGCAGTCAAATACCGGGGACTAGCGGCGAAGATACGCAGTATTTT. It translates to CASSQIPGTSGEDTQYF.

The table lists this clonotype with a few counts. The gene calls are TRBV7-9 and TRBJ1-2; D is unclear. CDR3 size: 17 residues. Trimming removed 9 bases from V and 4 bases from J, with 27 bases in between. Germline V gene lookup returns CDR1 SEHNR and CDR2 FQNEAQ (reference sequence). CDR3 sequence: CARYSLVPGNLIYGYTF. The CDR3 nucleotides are TGTGCCAGATACTCCTTGGTGCCGGGAAACCTCATCTATGGCTACACCTTC.

This clonotype came up a few times. The rearrangement uses TRBV7-9 and TRBJ2-1; D might be TRBD2 (5 bases). V lost 6 bases, J lost 5 bases, and 17 bases lay in between. CDR3 length equals 15 residues. The germline CDR1 and CDR2 sequences are SEHNR and FQNEAQ (reference sequence). The CDR3: CASRLDSGRDNEQFF. The CDR3 DNA is TGTGCCAGCAGACTCGACTCCGGGCGGGACAATGAGCAGTTCTTC.

This clonotype was detected a few times. J is TRBJ1-3 and V is TRBV14; 9 nucleotides match TRBD1. J was trimmed by 2 bases and V by 0 bases; bases with no gene match: 5. The germline gives CDR1 SGHDN, CDR2 FVKESK. The length of the CDR3 is 17 residues. The CDR3 spells CASSQDFGDRAGNTIYF. CDR3 coding DNA: TGTGCCAGCAGCCAAGATTTTGGGGACAGGGCTGGAAACACCATATATTTT.

The table lists this clonotype with a few counts. The V gene is TRBV5-1, the J gene TRBJ1-5; TRBD1 is a possible D gene (5 bases). The V gene lost 4 bases and the J gene lost 3 bases, with 14 bases spanning the gap. This CDR3 is built from 15 residues. Looked up from germline, CDR1 is SGHRS and CDR2 is YFSETQ. For the CDR3, the DNA is TGCGCCAGCAGCCCCGACGGGGGGTACAATCAGCCCCAGCATTTT. It encodes CASSPDGGYNQPQHF. The complete variable domain, with remaining parts taken from reference TRBV5-1 and TRBJ1-5, reads KAGVTQTPRYLIKTRGQQVTLSCSPISGHRSVSWYQQTPGQGLQFLFEYFSETQRNKGNFPGRFSGRQFSNSRSEMNVSTLELGDSALYLCASSPDGGYNQPQHFGDGTRLSIL.

This clonotype came up a few times. The chain carries TRBV20-1 and TRBJ2-7; D gene ambiguous. The V end lost 3 bases, the J end lost 1 base, and 7 bases lay between the germline ends. Germline CDR1 is DFQATT and CDR2 is SNEGSKA (reference sequence). The CDR3 is 12 amino acids. CDR3: CSARFGSYEQYF. The CDR3 DNA reads as TGCAGTGCTAGGTTCGGGTCCTACGAGCAGTACTTC.